Listed below are T cell receptor beta chains from one sample, sequenced in a study of CD4 T cells in relation to SARS-CoV-2 and coronaviruses. The data were produced by immunoSEQ multiplex PCR, yet TCRdb's version contains in-frame clones alone and is incomplete. The repertoire holds about 65,000 clones, with 87% as singletons. What was sequenced was memory CD4+ T cells from PBMCs. Receptors originate from a human donor in good health. Each CDR3 is given with its conserved first and last residue. Fields, in order: J gene, clone size, D gene, V gene, CDR3 DNA, CDR3 protein. A D gene is named only where the DNA matches it firmly. The listing skips clone size in some rows; elsewhere it reads once, few, many or a size class.

TRBJ2-5 once TRBD2 TRBV7-2 TGTGCCAGTCGGGGGCTAGCGGGTGAGACCCAGTACTTC CASRGLAGETQYF
TRBJ1-2 . TRBD1 TRBV29-1 TGCAGCGTTGGGGGGACAGGCGTGGGCTACACCTTC CSVGGTGVGYTF
TRBJ2-3 . . TRBV5-1 TGCGCCAGCAGCTTACGGACAGATTTTTACACAGATACGCAGTATTTT CASSLRTDFYTDTQYF
TRBJ1-2 . . TRBV2 TGTGCCACCGGGACCGCTTATACCCGTGCTAACTATGGCTACACCTTC CATGTAYTRANYGYTF
TRBJ1-1 . . TRBV5-1 TGCGCCAGCAGCTTGGGCCAGGGTTTTTTCAATGAAGCTTTCTTT CASSLGQGFFNEAFF
TRBJ2-3 . . TRBV7-9 TGTGCCAGCAGCCCCCAACCGGTCCAAAGGGGAGATACGCAGTATTTT CASSPQPVQRGDTQYF
TRBJ1-5 few . TRBV5-6 TGTGCCAGCAGCACCCGAAAAGCAACCTATCAGCCCCAGCATTTT CASSTRKATYQPQHF
TRBJ2-2 . TRBD1 TRBV11-2 TGTGCCAGCAGCTTAGCGACGACAGGGGTCGGGGAGCTGTTTTTT CASSLATTGVGELFF
TRBJ1-2 few TRBD1 TRBV15 TGTGCCACCAGCAGAGGGCAGGGGGCTTGGAATGGCTACACCTTC CATSRGQGAWNGYTF
TRBJ2-3 . TRBD2 TRBV24-1 TGTGCCACCAGTGTTACCGGGACTAGCTCAGATACGCAGTATTTT CATSVTGTSSDTQYF
TRBJ2-6 . . TRBV10-3 TGTGCCATCAGTGCCCGGGGCATCTCTGGGGCCAACGTCCTGACTTTC CAISARGISGANVLTF
TRBJ2-7 . TRBD1 TRBV18 TGTGCCAGCTCACCGGGACAGGGTTCCTACGAGCAGTACTTC CASSPGQGSYEQYF
TRBJ2-1 . TRBD1 TRBV3-1/TRBV3-2 TGTGCCAGCAGCCAAGTCCTCAGGGGGCACCATGAGCAGTTCTTC CASSQVLRGHHEQFF
TRBJ1-2 few . TRBV28 TGTGCCAGCAGTTTTTTCGACGGTGAACACTATGGCTACACCTTC CASSFFDGEHYGYTF
TRBJ2-7 . . TRBV5-6 TGTGCCAGCAGCTTGAGCTCCTACGAGCAGTACTTC CASSLSSYEQYF
TRBJ1-2 . TRBD1 TRBV12-3/TRBV12-4 TGTGCCAGCAGTCCATTTCGGGGGACAGGGACCTTC CASSPFRGTGTF
TRBJ2-7 . . TRBV5-1 TGCGCCAGCAGCTTGGAAATGGCAGGGTCCTACGAGCAGTACTTC CASSLEMAGSYEQYF
TRBJ2-5 . . TRBV3-1/TRBV3-2 TGTGCCAGCAGCCAACCCGGAATCCAAGAGACCCAGTACTTC CASSQPGIQETQYF
TRBJ1-6 . TRBD1 TRBV9 TGTGCCAGCAGCGTTACAGGGGGCGGGGGTTATTCACCCCTCCACTTT CASSVTGGGGYSPLHF
TRBJ2-1 . TRBD2 TRBV5-8 TGTGCCAGCAGCTCGGGACTAGCGGGGGGGAGCTCCTACAATGAGCAGTTCTTC CASSSGLAGGSSYNEQFF
TRBJ1-2 . . TRBV10-3 TGTGCCATCAGGACCAACAGGAATGGCTACACCTTC CAIRTNRNGYTF
TRBJ2-1 once TRBD2 TRBV30 TGTGCCTGGAGACTAGCGGGAGGACCCAACAATGAGCAGTTCTTC CAWRLAGGPNNEQFF
TRBJ1-2 . . TRBV18 TGTGCCAGCTCACCATCCCAGACTGACTACACCTTC CASSPSQTDYTF
TRBJ1-4 . TRBD1 TRBV15 TGTGCCACCAGCAGGGGAGGGACAGGGATTGAAAAACTGTTTTTT CATSRGGTGIEKLFF
TRBJ2-2 . . TRBV9 TGTGCCAGCAGCCAACAAGGGGCGCGGGGCACCGGGGAGCTGTTTTTT CASSQQGARGTGELFF
TRBJ2-5 . . TRBV28 TGTGCCAGCAGTTACGGCAGCGGCCAAGAGACCCAGTACTTC CASSYGSGQETQYF
TRBJ2-2 . . TRBV9 TGTGCCAGCAGCGTAGGGGTTGGGGGACTCAACACCGGGGAGCTGTTTTTT CASSVGVGGLNTGELFF
TRBJ2-2 few . TRBV7-3 TGTGCCAGCAGCTTAATCGTGGCCGGGGAGCTGTTTTTT CASSLIVAGELFF
TRBJ1-6 . . TRBV12-5 TGTGCTAGTGGTTTCAACCCCTCGCTAGCCTCCTATAATTCACCCCTCCACTTT CASGFNPSLASYNSPLHF
TRBJ2-1 . . TRBV2 TGTGCCACCACAATGGACTCGTTCACGGGTGAGCAGTTCTTC CATTMDSFTGEQFF
TRBJ2-1 . . TRBV18 TGTGCCAGCTCACCACTGGGCAGAGCTGAGCAGTTCTTC CASSPLGRAEQFF
TRBJ2-7 few . TRBV4-1 TGCGCCAGCAGTTCCCAAGTCCAGGGTCGAAAAGAGCAGTACTTC CASSSQVQGRKEQYF
TRBJ1-1 . TRBD1 TRBV5-1 TGCGCCAGCAGCTTACAGGGGCACCTACTGAACACTGAAGCTTTCTTT CASSLQGHLLNTEAFF
TRBJ1-1 . . TRBV7-3 TGTGCCAGCAGCGAAACGACGGACCCGAACACTGAAGCTTTCTTT CASSETTDPNTEAFF
TRBJ2-1 . . TRBV20-1 TGCAGTGCTAGTGGGGGTCCAAGCCAAGGTGAGCAGTTCTTC CSASGGPSQGEQFF
TRBJ1-2 . . TRBV10-3 TGTGCCATCACAGCAGAGGGCTACACCTTC CAITAEGYTF
TRBJ1-1 . . TRBV12-3/TRBV12-4 TGTGCCAGCAGTTTAGGGGGAGGCGCACGAGCTTTCTTT CASSLGGGARAFF
TRBJ1-1 . TRBD1 TRBV14 TGTGCCAGCAGCCAACTACAGGGGGCGCGAGGAACTGAAGCTTTCTTT CASSQLQGARGTEAFF
TRBJ2-3 once . TRBV28 TGTGCCAGCAGCATCACAGATACGCAGTATTTT CASSITDTQYF
TRBJ1-5 . . TRBV12-3/TRBV12-4 TGTGCCAGCAGTTTCCAGGGAGACCAGCCCCAGCATTTT CASSFQGDQPQHF
TRBJ2-5 . TRBD1 TRBV28 TGTGCCAGCAGTTTATCAGGGGGAGTAGAGACCCAGTACTTC CASSLSGGVETQYF
TRBJ2-4 . TRBD1 TRBV19 TGTGCCAGTAGTGTTCGACAGGGGGCGCATCCTCCTTTAGCCAAAAACATTCAGTACTTC CASSVRQGAHPPLAKNIQYF